This is a list of T cell receptor beta chains from one sample in a study of cytomegalovirus exposure and HLA in healthy donors. Assay used: immunoSEQ multiplex PCR; TCRdb lists only in-frame clones, some missing. Of about 200,000 clones listed, around 83% are singletons. The specimen sequenced was PBMCs. These TCRs come from a girl aged 5 to 17 in good health and CMV-seronegative. Each CDR3 is given with its conserved first and last residue. D genes are given only for firm matches. Clone size is not always given. Where it is, it says once, few, many or a class for expanded clones.

TRBV29-1	TRBJ2-5	NA	NA	TGCAGCGTTGAGCGGGGACAAGAGACCCAGTACTTC	CSVERGQETQYF
TRBV19	TRBJ1-2	NA	NA	TGTGCCAGTAGTAGGCCCCAGGGTCTACGGAATGGCTACACCTTC	CASSRPQGLRNGYTF
TRBV30	TRBJ1-6	NA	NA	TGTGCCTGGACCGCCGAGGGGAGGGGGGCGCGTTCACCCCTCCACTTT	CAWTAEGRGARSPLHF
TRBV5-1	TRBJ2-3	TRBD1	NA	TGCGCCAGCAGCCGGGGACAGGGAAAAGATACGCAGTATTTT	CASSRGQGKDTQYF
TRBV27	TRBJ2-1	NA	NA	TGTGCCAGCAGTTTATATAGGGAGCGGGCGGGGTACAATGAGCAGTTCTTC	CASSLYRERAGYNEQFF
TRBV7-8	TRBJ1-4	NA	NA	TGTGCCAGCAGCTTAGGCCCGGGGGGAATAAATGAAAAACTGTTTTTT	CASSLGPGGINEKLFF
TRBV27	TRBJ2-1	TRBD1	NA	TGTGCCAGCAGTTTGTTCTTGTTGACAGGGGTTATCAATGAGCAGTTCTTC	CASSLFLLTGVINEQFF
TRBV12-1	TRBJ1-4	NA	NA	TGTGCCAGCAGCTTTCCTGCCGGGACAGGGAAGGAAAAACTGTTTTTT	CASSFPAGTGKEKLFF
TRBV7-6	TRBJ1-5	TRBD1	NA	TGTGCCAGCAGCTTGGACAGGGAAAATCAGCCCCAGCATTTT	CASSLDRENQPQHF
TRBV2	TRBJ1-2	NA	NA	TGTGCCAGCAGCCGGGGGGCAGTCTATGGCTACACCTTC	CASSRGAVYGYTF
TRBV5-1	TRBJ2-1	TRBD2	NA	TGCGCCAGCAGCTTGAAGTTAGCGGGAGAGAGTGAGCAGTTCTTC	CASSLKLAGESEQFF
TRBV7-2	TRBJ2-7	NA	NA	TGTGCCAGCAGCTTAATCTCCGAGCAGTACTTC	CASSLISEQYF
TRBV27	TRBJ1-3	NA	NA	TGTGCCAGCAGTCCTATCTCTGGAAACACCATATATTTT	CASSPISGNTIYF
TRBV4-3	TRBJ2-7	TRBD2	NA	TGCGCCAGCAGCCACTCCCCCGGGGGGGGAGTTACCTACGAGCAGTACTTC	CASSHSPGGGVTYEQYF
TRBV11-1	TRBJ2-2	NA	NA	TGTGCCAGCAGCTTAGCCGGGGTCGGGGAGCTGTTTTTT	CASSLAGVGELFF
TRBV27	TRBJ2-3	TRBD1	NA	TGTGCCAGCAGTCCAGGGACAGGCGGGGGCACAGATACGCAGTATTTT	CASSPGTGGGTDTQYF
TRBV29-1	TRBJ1-3	TRBD1	NA	TGCAGCGTTGGTGGACAGGGCACGTCGGGGAACACCATATATTTT	CSVGGQGTSGNTIYF
TRBV6-1	TRBJ2-1	NA	NA	TGTGCCAGCAGTGGGACATGGATTGCAGTCGCCGGCTACAATGAGCAGTTCTTC	CASSGTWIAVAGYNEQFF
TRBV4-2	TRBJ2-7	NA	NA	TGTGCCAGCAGCCAAACCGGGAAAGAGTACGAGCAGTACTTC	CASSQTGKEYEQYF
TRBV5-1	TRBJ2-7	NA	NA	TGCGCCAGCAGCCCGGGGGTCAGGATGGATACCTACGAGCAGTACTTC	CASSPGVRMDTYEQYF
TRBV7-2	TRBJ1-1	NA	once	TGTGCCAGCAGCTCCTCAGGGGCGGTCACTGAAGCTTTCTTT	CASSSSGAVTEAFF
TRBV19	TRBJ2-1	NA	NA	TGTGCCAGTAGTATCAAGCCCTACAATGAGCAGTTCTTC	CASSIKPYNEQFF
TRBV19	TRBJ1-5	NA	NA	TGTGCCAGTAGTATTCGGGTGACAGTCGCGACCCAGCATTTT	CASSIRVTVATQHF
TRBV5-1	TRBJ2-1	NA	NA	TGCGCCAGCAGGGCAGACAGTCGTTCCTACAATGAGCAGTTCTTC	CASRADSRSYNEQFF
TRBV30	TRBJ2-7	TRBD2	NA	TGTGCCTACACTAGATCGGGACTAGCGGGAGGGCGCGGCGAGCAGTACTTC	CAYTRSGLAGGRGEQYF
TRBV5-4	TRBJ1-2	TRBD1	NA	TGTGCCAGCAGCTTGGGGGGACAGGGGAACTATGGCTACACCTTC	CASSLGGQGNYGYTF
TRBV2	TRBJ2-3	TRBD2	NA	TGTGCCATCAACCCAGGAGATATAGCGGGAGGACGACTTACGCAGTATTTT	CAINPGDIAGGRLTQYF
TRBV2	TRBJ2-1	NA	once	TGTGCCAGCAGTGGTGAGCTAGCCTCCGTCTTATTCTTC	CASSGELASVLFF
TRBV4-2	TRBJ2-6	NA	NA	TGTGCCAGCAGCCAAGAAAGCCCGGGGGGCAGGGCTGTCTCTGGGGCCAACGTCCTGACTTTC	CASSQESPGGRAVSGANVLTF
TRBV6-4	TRBJ2-1	TRBD2	NA	TGTGCCAGCAGTGACTCGGTAGCGGGAGTCAATGAGCAGTTCTTC	CASSDSVAGVNEQFF
TRBV9	TRBJ2-1	TRBD2	once	TGTGCCAGCAGCGTTCCTTCAGGGACTAGCGGGGGGATTCCCTACAATGAGCAGTTCTTC	CASSVPSGTSGGIPYNEQFF
TRBV29-1	TRBJ2-1	TRBD1	NA	TGCAGCGTTGAAGGTGAGGGGGCGGCCTACAATGAGCAGTTCTTC	CSVEGEGAAYNEQFF
TRBV9	TRBJ2-5	TRBD2	NA	TGTGCCAGCAGCGGTGGGACTAGCGGGAGGAGTTTCCAAGAGACCCAGTACTTC	CASSGGTSGRSFQETQYF
TRBV7-2	TRBJ2-5	TRBD2	NA	TGTGCCAGCAGCTTAGTCGCTAGCGGGAGGAGAGAGACCCAGTACTTC	CASSLVASGRRETQYF
TRBV18	TRBJ2-7	NA	NA	TGTGCCAGCTCACCTCCTATTCCTGGGCGGAGGGTCTACGAGCAGTACTTC	CASSPPIPGRRVYEQYF
TRBV7-3	TRBJ2-7	NA	NA	TGTGCCAGCAGCTCACGACCTGAGGATAAGCGGTACTTC	CASSSRPEDKRYF
TRBV4-2	TRBJ1-4	NA	NA	TGTGCCAGCAGCCAAGTGGGAGAGACTAATGAAAAACTGTTTTTT	CASSQVGETNEKLFF
TRBV6-5	TRBJ2-1	NA	NA	TGTGCCAGCAGTTACCTAACTAGTTCAAATTACAATGAGCAGTTCTTC	CASSYLTSSNYNEQFF
TRBV7-7	TRBJ1-5	NA	few	TGTGCTAGCAGCTTAGCCCCAAATCAGCCCCAGCATTTT	CASSLAPNQPQHF
TRBV6-5	TRBJ1-2	TRBD1	NA	TGTGCCAGCAGTGAATCAGGGGGAAGTGGCTACACCTTC	CASSESGGSGYTF
TRBV9	TRBJ1-1	NA	NA	TGTGCCAGCAGCGTGGCAGTCATGAACACTGAAGCTTTCTTT	CASSVAVMNTEAFF
TRBV4-1	TRBJ2-3	NA	NA	TGCGCCAGCAGCCAAACCCCTAGAGACACAGATACGCAGTATTTT	CASSQTPRDTDTQYF
TRBV5-6	TRBJ2-3	TRBD1	once	TGTGCCAGCAGCTCCGGACAGGTGAGCACAGATACGCAGTATTTT	CASSSGQVSTDTQYF
TRBV18	TRBJ1-1	NA	NA	TGTGCCAGCTTCAGGGTCACTGAAGCTTTCTTT	CASFRVTEAFF
TRBV13	TRBJ2-5	TRBD2	NA	TGTGCCAGCAGCATCTGGGGGGGAGGTGACTTACGGACCCAGTACTTC	CASSIWGGGDLRTQYF
TRBV7-9	TRBJ2-7	NA	NA	TGTTCCAGCAGCTTAGCAGGGAGAGGGTACGAGCAGTACTTC	CSSSLAGRGYEQYF
TRBV5-4	TRBJ2-5	TRBD2	NA	TGTGCCAGCAGCCCCGGCGGGCGACTAGCGGGAGTGGGCGGAGAGACCCAGTACTTC	CASSPGGRLAGVGGETQYF
TRBV6-1	TRBJ2-7	NA	NA	TGTGCCAGCAGTGAAGAGGGGGGGTACAGGGTTTGGAACGAGCAGTACTTC	CASSEEGGYRVWNEQYF
TRBV9	TRBJ2-4	TRBD2	NA	TGTGCCAGCAGCGGACGACGTGGAGCAGCGGGAGGCCAAAACATTCAGTACTTC	CASSGRRGAAGGQNIQYF
TRBV9	TRBJ2-1	TRBD2	NA	TGTGCCAGCAGCGTAGACGGAGCGGGAGGATCCTACAATGAGCAGTTCTTC	CASSVDGAGGSYNEQFF
TRBV29-1	TRBJ1-3	NA	NA	TGCAGCGTTGTGCAGACAGGCCGTGAAGACTCTGGAAACACCATATATTTT	CSVVQTGREDSGNTIYF
TRBV6-5	TRBJ1-1	NA	once	TGTGCCAGCAGTTATCAGGCGGGATCGATGAACACTGAAGCTTTCTTT	CASSYQAGSMNTEAFF
TRBV6-5	TRBJ1-2	NA	NA	TGTGCCAGCAGGACAGAGAACTATGGCTACACCTTC	CASRTENYGYTF
TRBV7-2	TRBJ2-7	TRBD1	NA	TGTGCCAGCAGCTTCCAACAGGGGACCTACGAGCAGTACTTC	CASSFQQGTYEQYF
TRBV6-4	TRBJ2-3	TRBD1	NA	TGTGCCAGCAGTGAGACAGGGGGTATCACAGATACGCAGTATTTT	CASSETGGITDTQYF
TRBV29-1	TRBJ1-2	TRBD1	NA	TGCAGCGTGAGCCGACGACAGGGGACGAACTATGGCTACACCTTC	CSVSRRQGTNYGYTF
TRBV6-5	TRBJ2-7	NA	few	TGTGCCAGCAGCCATTCGGCAGGGGACTACGAGCAGTACTTC	CASSHSAGDYEQYF
TRBV6-5	TRBJ2-7	TRBD1	NA	TGTGCCAGCAGTTACTTCGGACAGGGATCCTACGAGCAGTACTTC	CASSYFGQGSYEQYF
TRBV4-1	TRBJ1-3	TRBD1	NA	TGCGCCAGCAGCCAGGGGGACAGGGTCTCTGGAAACACCATATATTTT	CASSQGDRVSGNTIYF